Each of the 12 T cell receptor beta chains below was sequenced from the same sample in a study of monozygotic twins with inflammatory bowel disease. TCRdb reprocessed the 5' RACE reads, with one entry per CDR3 protein and no DNA. Its listing shows just over 300,000 distinct CDR3 sequences. The material sequenced was blood. The receptor set was obtained from a human donor with ulcerative colitis or Crohn's disease, or a healthy co-twin of an affected twin (not recorded which).

The chain links TRBV24-1 to TRBJ2-7; TCRdb designates TRBD1, a call that cannot be tested without DNA. CDR3 length: 14 residues. Per the germline V gene, CDR1 is KGHDR and CDR2 is SFDVKD. This chain's CDR3 is CATSGPGRLHEQYF.

The rearrangement links TRBV9 to TRBJ2-3; TCRdb calls TRBD1, which cannot be checked without DNA. The CDR3 extends over 15 amino acids. Germline V gene sequence: CDR1 SGDLS, CDR2 YYNGEE. The CDR3 sequence is CASSARDRVPDTQYF.

The chain employs TRBV4-3 and TRBJ1-3. This CDR3 is built from 16 residues. Germline V gene lookup returns CDR1 LGHNA and CDR2 YSLEER. The CDR3 sequence: CASSQGVSSSGNTIYF.

The rearrangement joins TRBV29-1 to TRBJ2-1; TCRdb's D call of TRBD2 is untestable without DNA. This CDR3 contains 14 residues. Germline-derived CDR1 and CDR2 are SQVTM and ANQGSEA. CDR3 amino acids: CSAGRGIGSNEQFF.

This sequence joins TRBV12-3 or TRBV12-4 and TRBJ2-7. CDR3 length: 15 amino acids. The CDR3 reads CASSLRQPYPYEQYF.

The chain uses TRBV24-1 and TRBJ1-1; the TCRdb D gene call, TRBD1, has no DNA to confirm it. The CDR3 extends over 15 amino acids. Looked up from germline, CDR1 is KGHDR and CDR2 is SFDVKD. Here the CDR3 reads CATSGGQGANTEAFF.

The rearrangement joins TRBV2 to TRBJ2-1; TCRdb indicates TRBD1, and absent DNA this call remains unverified. The CDR3 consists of 15 residues. Germline CDR1 SNHLY, CDR2 FYNNEI. The CDR3 sequence is CASNPDRNKYNEQFF.

CDR3 amino acids: CASSTNGQGGNEKLFF. The rearrangement joins TRBV5-1 to TRBJ1-4; TCRdb calls TRBD1, which cannot be checked without DNA. Germline values: CDR1 SGHRS, CDR2 YFSETQ. This CDR3 contains 16 residues. The whole variable domain, filled in from reference TRBV5-1 and TRBJ1-4, reads KAGVTQTPRYLIKTRGQQVTLSCSPISGHRSVSWYQQTPGQGLQFLFEYFSETQRNKGNFPGRFSGRQFSNSRSEMNVSTLELGDSALYLCASSTNGQGGNEKLFFGSGTQLSVL.

The rearrangement uses TRBV28 and TRBJ2-7. The CDR3 has 13 amino acids. CDR1 and CDR2 (germline): MDHEN, SYDVKM. This chain's CDR3 is CASMGFPVYEQYF.

V is TRBV28 and J is TRBJ2-3. This CDR3 comprises 13 residues. Germline V lookup: CDR1 MDHEN, CDR2 SYDVKM. This chain's CDR3 is CASSLGSVRTQYF.

This sequence joins TRBV7-9 and TRBJ2-5; TCRdb returns TRBD2, unconfirmable since there is no DNA. The CDR3 loop spans 13 amino acids. From germline, CDR1 is SEHNR and CDR2 FQNEAQ (reference sequence). The CDR3 loop reads CASRSTRKETQYF.

The gene calls are TRBV5-5 and TRBJ1-5; the D gene TCRdb calls, TRBD1, cannot be checked with no DNA. The CDR3 consists of 16 residues. The germline V gene has CDR1 SGHKS and CDR2 YYEKEE (reference sequence). CDR3 residues: CASSLLQGTLGQPQHF.